Listed below are T cell receptor beta chains from one sample, sequenced in a study of control samples from healthy donors and cancer patients. The table came from immunoSEQ multiplex PCR; TCRdb's copy has only in-frame clones and leaves some out. Found here are 15,000 to 20,000 clones, 86% of them singletons; the top ten hold 9.5% to 13%. The source material was PBMCs. All receptors come from a woman in her seventies with colorectal cancer. CDR3s include the opening cysteine and the closing phenylalanine or tryptophan. A D gene is named only where the DNA matches it firmly. Part of the rows lack a size; the others show once, few, many or a class for expanded clones.

j_call: TRBJ1-6; clone_size: NA; v_call: TRBV6-2/TRBV6-3; d_call: TRBD1; cdr3_aa: CASSARTGVGRNSPLHF; cdr3_nt: TGTGCCAGCAGTGCCAGGACAGGGGTCGGGAGAAATTCACCCCTCCACTTT
j_call: TRBJ1-1; clone_size: NA; v_call: TRBV11-3; d_call: NA; cdr3_aa: CASSLLRAEAFF; cdr3_nt: TGTGCCAGCAGCTTACTACGGGCTGAAGCTTTCTTT
j_call: TRBJ2-7; clone_size: few; v_call: TRBV11-2; d_call: NA; cdr3_aa: CASSLSTGRYEQYF; cdr3_nt: TGTGCCAGCAGCTTAAGTACAGGGCGTTACGAGCAGTACTTC
j_call: TRBJ1-5; clone_size: NA; v_call: TRBV19; d_call: NA; cdr3_aa: CASTMDGDQPQHF; cdr3_nt: TGTGCCAGTACAATGGACGGGGATCAGCCCCAGCATTTT
j_call: TRBJ2-4; clone_size: NA; v_call: TRBV7-9; d_call: NA; cdr3_aa: CASSSLGTGQYF; cdr3_nt: TGTGCCAGCAGCTCCCTGGGTACCGGCCAGTACTTC
j_call: TRBJ2-7; clone_size: NA; v_call: TRBV7-2; d_call: TRBD1; cdr3_aa: CASGRDRDSGTRSYEQYF; cdr3_nt: TGTGCCAGCGGACGGGACAGGGATAGCGGCACGCGCTCCTACGAGCAGTACTTC
j_call: TRBJ1-2; clone_size: NA; v_call: TRBV6-6; d_call: TRBD1; cdr3_aa: CASNPGQGANGYTF; cdr3_nt: TGTGCCAGCAATCCGGGACAGGGGGCGAATGGCTACACCTTC
j_call: TRBJ1-4; clone_size: NA; v_call: TRBV10-3; d_call: TRBD1; cdr3_aa: CAISEGGQFNEKLFF; cdr3_nt: TGTGCCATCAGTGAGGGGGGACAGTTTAATGAAAAACTGTTTTTT
j_call: TRBJ1-2; clone_size: few; v_call: TRBV7-2; d_call: NA; cdr3_aa: CASSSGPYGYTF; cdr3_nt: TGTGCCAGCAGCTCGGGACCTTATGGCTACACCTTC
j_call: TRBJ2-7; clone_size: NA; v_call: TRBV29-1; d_call: TRBD1; cdr3_aa: CSVGTGVAYEQYF; cdr3_nt: TGCAGCGTTGGGACAGGGGTGGCCTACGAGCAGTACTTC
j_call: TRBJ2-5; clone_size: NA; v_call: TRBV24-1; d_call: NA; cdr3_aa: CATSDSWGVETQYF; cdr3_nt: TGTGCCACCAGTGATTCCTGGGGGGTTGAGACCCAGTACTTC
j_call: TRBJ2-6; clone_size: NA; v_call: TRBV25-1; d_call: NA; cdr3_aa: CASNWGSGANVLTF; cdr3_nt: TGTGCCAGTAACTGGGGCTCTGGGGCCAACGTCCTGACTTTC
j_call: TRBJ1-4; clone_size: NA; v_call: TRBV18; d_call: NA; cdr3_aa: CASSPRATNEKLFF; cdr3_nt: TGTGCCAGCTCACCCCGGGCAACTAATGAAAAACTGTTTTTT
j_call: TRBJ1-2; clone_size: NA; v_call: TRBV5-1; d_call: NA; cdr3_aa: CASSLAQTDYGYTF; cdr3_nt: TGCGCCAGCAGCTTGGCCCAAACAGATTATGGCTACACCTTC
j_call: TRBJ2-7; clone_size: NA; v_call: TRBV2; d_call: NA; cdr3_aa: CASSRVEQYF; cdr3_nt: TGTGCCAGCAGTCGGGTCGAGCAGTACTTC
j_call: TRBJ2-5; clone_size: NA; v_call: TRBV6-6; d_call: NA; cdr3_aa: CASRAGLIQETQYF; cdr3_nt: TGTGCCAGCAGGGCGGGACTCATTCAAGAGACCCAGTACTTC
j_call: TRBJ2-2; clone_size: NA; v_call: TRBV2; d_call: NA; cdr3_aa: CASSEVITGELFF; cdr3_nt: TGTGCCAGCAGTGAGGTAATCACCGGGGAGCTGTTTTTT
j_call: TRBJ2-2; clone_size: NA; v_call: TRBV7-2; d_call: NA; cdr3_aa: CASSLGGHGELFF; cdr3_nt: TGTGCCAGCAGCTTAGGGGGCCACGGGGAGCTGTTTTTT
j_call: TRBJ1-1; clone_size: NA; v_call: TRBV24-1; d_call: TRBD1; cdr3_aa: CATSGTGTEAFF; cdr3_nt: TGTGCCACCAGCGGGACAGGTACTGAAGCTTTCTTT
j_call: TRBJ1-1; clone_size: NA; v_call: TRBV4-1; d_call: NA; cdr3_aa: CASSLSAVDTEAFF; cdr3_nt: TGCGCCAGCAGCCTGAGCGCGGTAGACACTGAAGCTTTCTTT
j_call: TRBJ2-5; clone_size: NA; v_call: TRBV5-4; d_call: TRBD2; cdr3_aa: CASSRGGDGETQYF; cdr3_nt: TGTGCCAGCAGCCGGGGGGGAGATGGGGAGACCCAGTACTTC
j_call: TRBJ1-5; clone_size: NA; v_call: TRBV5-6; d_call: NA; cdr3_aa: CASSLRGNQPQHF; cdr3_nt: TGTGCCAGCAGCTTGAGGGGGAATCAGCCCCAGCATTTT
j_call: TRBJ2-5; clone_size: NA; v_call: TRBV5-1; d_call: NA; cdr3_aa: CASSPDQLKETQYF; cdr3_nt: TGCGCCAGCAGCCCCGATCAGTTAAAAGAGACCCAGTACTTC
j_call: TRBJ2-7; clone_size: NA; v_call: TRBV2; d_call: NA; cdr3_aa: CASGVGYEQYF; cdr3_nt: TGTGCCAGCGGGGTTGGCTACGAGCAGTACTTC
j_call: TRBJ2-5; clone_size: NA; v_call: TRBV9; d_call: NA; cdr3_aa: CASSVGRYQETQYF; cdr3_nt: TGTGCCAGCAGCGTAGGACGGTACCAAGAGACCCAGTACTTC
j_call: TRBJ2-2; clone_size: NA; v_call: TRBV10-3; d_call: TRBD2; cdr3_aa: CAIRTSAGELFF; cdr3_nt: TGTGCCATCCGGACTAGCGCCGGGGAGCTGTTTTTT
j_call: TRBJ2-1; clone_size: NA; v_call: TRBV19; d_call: TRBD1; cdr3_aa: CASSSYAGGDEQFF; cdr3_nt: TGTGCCAGTAGTAGCTACGCAGGGGGCGATGAGCAGTTCTTC
j_call: TRBJ2-7; clone_size: NA; v_call: TRBV7-2; d_call: NA; cdr3_aa: CASSLAGRVDEQYF; cdr3_nt: TGTGCCAGCAGCTTAGCCGGGCGCGTCGACGAGCAGTACTTC
j_call: TRBJ2-1; clone_size: NA; v_call: TRBV19; d_call: TRBD1; cdr3_aa: CASSLTGTGSYNEQFF; cdr3_nt: TGTGCCAGTAGTCTCACCGGGACAGGGTCCTACAATGAGCAGTTCTTC
j_call: TRBJ2-7; clone_size: NA; v_call: TRBV4-3; d_call: NA; cdr3_aa: CASSQADSDSYEQYF; cdr3_nt: TGCGCCAGCAGCCAAGCCGACAGTGACTCCTACGAGCAGTACTTC
j_call: TRBJ1-6; clone_size: NA; v_call: TRBV7-2; d_call: NA; cdr3_aa: CASSPLGSKSSYNSPLHF; cdr3_nt: TGTGCCAGCAGCCCCCTGGGTTCTAAGAGCTCCTATAATTCACCCCTCCACTTT
j_call: TRBJ2-3; clone_size: NA; v_call: TRBV4-2; d_call: NA; cdr3_aa: CASSHTDTQYF; cdr3_nt: TGTGCCAGCAGCCACACAGATACGCAGTATTTT
j_call: TRBJ1-5; clone_size: NA; v_call: TRBV18; d_call: NA; cdr3_aa: CASSPVGSDQPQHF; cdr3_nt: TGTGCCAGCTCACCAGTAGGGTCTGATCAGCCCCAGCATTTT
j_call: TRBJ2-7; clone_size: NA; v_call: TRBV30; d_call: TRBD2; cdr3_aa: CAWSSSGSYEQYF; cdr3_nt: TGTGCCTGGAGTTCTAGCGGCTCCTACGAGCAGTACTTC
j_call: TRBJ2-3; clone_size: NA; v_call: TRBV7-3; d_call: TRBD1; cdr3_aa: CASSFHRGTPADTQYF; cdr3_nt: TGTGCCAGCAGCTTCCACAGGGGGACGCCAGCAGATACGCAGTATTTT
j_call: TRBJ2-1; clone_size: NA; v_call: TRBV11-3; d_call: NA; cdr3_aa: CASTKGGINEQFF; cdr3_nt: TGTGCCAGCACCAAAGGGGGAATCAATGAGCAGTTCTTC
j_call: TRBJ1-2; clone_size: NA; v_call: TRBV3-1/TRBV3-2; d_call: TRBD1; cdr3_aa: CASSLRQGNGYTF; cdr3_nt: TGTGCCAGCAGCCTTCGACAGGGGAATGGCTACACCTTC
j_call: TRBJ1-6; clone_size: NA; v_call: TRBV7-2; d_call: NA; cdr3_aa: CASSALGQNNSPLHF; cdr3_nt: TGTGCCAGCAGCGCCCTCGGACAGAATAATTCACCCCTCCACTTT
j_call: TRBJ1-2; clone_size: NA; v_call: TRBV9; d_call: NA; cdr3_aa: CASSLEGGQNGYTF; cdr3_nt: TGTGCCAGCAGCCTTGAGGGGGGGCAGAATGGCTACACCTTC
j_call: TRBJ2-5; clone_size: NA; v_call: TRBV11-1; d_call: NA; cdr3_aa: CASSFQSMETQYF; cdr3_nt: TGTGCCAGCAGCTTCCAGTCGATGGAGACCCAGTACTTC
j_call: TRBJ1-5; clone_size: NA; v_call: TRBV6-2/TRBV6-3; d_call: TRBD1; cdr3_aa: CASSDTRTGMSNQPQHF; cdr3_nt: TGTGCCAGCAGCGACACCAGGACAGGGATGAGCAATCAGCCCCAGCATTTT
j_call: TRBJ1-5; clone_size: NA; v_call: TRBV12-3/TRBV12-4; d_call: NA; cdr3_aa: CASSLEYQPQHF; cdr3_nt: TGTGCCAGCAGTTTAGAGTATCAGCCCCAGCATTTT
j_call: TRBJ2-4; clone_size: once; v_call: TRBV13; d_call: NA; cdr3_aa: CASSVTGRGGSKNIQYF; cdr3_nt: TGTGCCAGCAGCGTTACAGGGAGAGGTGGGTCCAAAAACATTCAGTACTTC
j_call: TRBJ2-7; clone_size: NA; v_call: TRBV5-1; d_call: TRBD2; cdr3_aa: CASSFDSGGTDEQYF; cdr3_nt: TGCGCCAGCAGCTTCGATAGCGGGGGTACGGACGAGCAGTACTTC
j_call: TRBJ1-1; clone_size: NA; v_call: TRBV24-1; d_call: NA; cdr3_aa: CAKDQGFLGRTEAFF; cdr3_nt: TGTGCCAAGGATCAGGGGTTTCTGGGGAGAACTGAAGCTTTCTTT
j_call: TRBJ2-5; clone_size: few; v_call: TRBV19; d_call: NA; cdr3_aa: CASSISSGRGTQYF; cdr3_nt: TGTGCCAGTAGTATAAGTTCCGGCAGGGGGACCCAGTACTTC
j_call: TRBJ1-5; clone_size: NA; v_call: TRBV5-1; d_call: TRBD1; cdr3_aa: CASSLGGQGTNQPQHF; cdr3_nt: TGCGCCAGCAGCTTGGGAGGACAGGGGACAAATCAGCCCCAGCATTTT
j_call: TRBJ2-7; clone_size: NA; v_call: TRBV25-1; d_call: NA; cdr3_aa: CASSPTGIEQYF; cdr3_nt: TGTGCCAGCAGCCCCACAGGGATCGAGCAGTACTTC
j_call: TRBJ1-4; clone_size: NA; v_call: TRBV7-2; d_call: TRBD1; cdr3_aa: CASSLAAAGGGEKLFF; cdr3_nt: TGTGCCAGCAGCTTGGCCGCTGCAGGGGGTGGTGAAAAACTGTTTTTT
j_call: TRBJ1-2; clone_size: NA; v_call: TRBV5-6; d_call: TRBD1; cdr3_aa: CASSATGQDFYGYTF; cdr3_nt: TGTGCCAGCAGCGCAACCGGACAGGACTTCTATGGCTACACCTTC
j_call: TRBJ2-5; clone_size: NA; v_call: TRBV4-1; d_call: TRBD2; cdr3_aa: CASRGLAGGPRETQYF; cdr3_nt: TGCGCCAGCCGGGGACTAGCGGGGGGCCCGAGAGAGACCCAGTACTTC
j_call: TRBJ1-5; clone_size: NA; v_call: TRBV7-8; d_call: NA; cdr3_aa: CASSLDSHDRSYQPQHF; cdr3_nt: TGTGCCAGCAGCTTAGACTCTCACGACAGATCCTATCAGCCCCAGCATTTT
j_call: TRBJ2-1; clone_size: NA; v_call: TRBV11-3; d_call: NA; cdr3_aa: CASSSYRDRLDEQFF; cdr3_nt: TGTGCCAGCAGCTCCTACCGGGACCGGTTGGATGAGCAGTTCTTC
j_call: TRBJ2-1; clone_size: NA; v_call: TRBV7-9; d_call: TRBD2; cdr3_aa: CASSSGLAGESSYNEQFF; cdr3_nt: TGTGCCAGCAGCTCGGGACTAGCGGGGGAGAGCTCCTACAATGAGCAGTTCTTC